This passage covers 10 T cell receptor beta chains from one sample sequenced in a study of cytomegalovirus exposure and HLA in healthy donors. Researchers ran the PCR with 60 Vbeta and 13 Jbeta primers. Measured with immunoSEQ multiplex PCR; TCRdb has only the in-frame clones, and not every one. The repertoire consists of 77,000 or so clones, with more than 65% occurring once and the leading ten covering about 19%. The specimen was PBMCs. These receptor sequences come from a man between 65 and 85 years old in good health and CMV-seropositive.

V gene TRBV5-1 combines with J gene TRBJ1-1, with D perhaps TRBD1 (5 bases). Per the germline V gene, CDR1 is SGHRS and CDR2 is YFSETQ. The CDR3 covers 13 residues. Trimming stripped 4 bases from V and 5 bases from J, with 12 bases between. This CDR3 is CASSTDISTEAFF. CDR3 DNA: TGCGCCAGCAGCACGGACATTTCGACTGAAGCTTTCTTT.

V is TRBV6-6 and J is TRBJ2-7; D uncertain. V was clipped by 2 bases and J by 6 bases, with 11 bases between them. Germline CDR1 is MNHNY and CDR2 is SVGAGI (reference sequence). This CDR3 has 13 amino acids. DNA for the CDR3: TGTGCCAGCAGTTACGAGGTGTACTCCGAGCAGTACTTC. As protein: CASSYEVYSEQYF.

The genes are TRBV7-3 and TRBJ1-4, with a weak D call TRBD1 (5 bases). The V and J ends lost 5 bases and 11 bases respectively, with 9 bases between them. CDR3 size: 11 residues. Germline assignment: CDR1 SGHTA and CDR2 FQGTGA. Here the CDR3 DNA reads TGTGCCAGCAGCGCCAGACAGAAACTGTTTTTT. It translates to CASSARQKLFF.

V usage is TRBV18 and J usage is TRBJ2-2, with D unresolved. Germline V lookup: CDR1 KGHSH, CDR2 LQKENI. The CDR3 sequence is 13 residues long. V lost 2 bases, J lost 6 bases, and 7 bases lay in between. The CDR3 sequence: CASSPIPAGELFF. Written as DNA, the CDR3 is TGTGCCAGCTCACCAATTCCCGCCGGGGAGCTGTTTTTT.

The CDR3 coding sequence is TGTGCCAGCAGTTCGATCACAGGGGCCCCCTACAATGAGCAGTTCTTC. Protein: CASSSITGAPYNEQFF. V usage is TRBV6-6 and J usage is TRBJ2-1; 7 bases are shared with TRBD1. Germline lookup yields CDR1 MNHNY and CDR2 SVGAGI (reference sequence). With 4 bases clipped from V and 2 bases from J, the junction kept 8 bases outside the gene matches. This CDR3 region has 16 residues.

Concerning this clone: This sample also contains other DNA sequences that code for the same CDR3. J is TRBJ2-3 and V is TRBV10-3; TRBD1 matches at 9 bases. Unmatched junction bases numbered 0, after V lost 4 bases and J lost 1 base. The length of the CDR3 is 14 residues. CDR1 ENHRY and CDR2 SYGVKD come from the germline V gene. This CDR3 reads CAISGTGGTDTQYF. As DNA, the CDR3 is TGTGCCATCAGTGGGACAGGGGGCACAGATACGCAGTATTTT.

This clone was detected only a few times. The rearrangement joins TRBV19 to TRBJ1-5; perhaps TRBD1 as D (5 bases). Per germline, CDR1 LNHDA and CDR2 SQIVND (reference sequence). The CDR3 sequence is 13 residues long. Deletions cut 9 bases from V and 3 bases from J, with 12 bases between. CDR3 loop: CASGGGVNQPQHF. The CDR3 DNA follows: TGTGCCAGCGGCGGGGGTGTCAATCAGCCCCAGCATTTT.

This rearrangement joins TRBV4-1 to TRBJ2-2; TRBD1 is a possible D gene (6 bases). This CDR3 region has 17 residues. V was pared by 0 bases and J by 0 bases, with 11 bases between. CDR1 and CDR2 from the germline V gene are MGHRA and YSYEKL. In nucleotides, the CDR3 is TGCGCCAGCAGCCAAGAGGGGGCAGCCGCGAACACCGGGGAGCTGTTTTTT. Translation gives CASSQEGAAANTGELFF.

V gene TRBV27 combines with J gene TRBJ2-3; unclear D gene. Trimming took off 4 bases at V and 0 bases at J, with 8 bases between the two ends. Germline V gives CDR1 MNHEY, CDR2 SMNVEV (reference sequence). This CDR3 spans 14 amino acids. This chain's CDR3 is CASSSRRSTDTQYF. The CDR3 DNA reads TGTGCCAGCAGTTCCCGGCGGAGCACAGATACGCAGTATTTT.

V gene TRBV9 combines with J gene TRBJ1-2; D is unclear. Germline CDR1 is SGDLS and CDR2 is YYNGEE. V lost 3 bases and J lost 7, with 16 bases in between. The CDR3 is 14 residues long. The CDR3 DNA reads TGTGCCAGCAGCGAGGTCGGGGTGAGCCGTGGCTACACCTTC. Its protein is CASSEVGVSRGYTF. Complete variable domain (other parts from reference TRBV9 and TRBJ1-2): DSGVTQTPKHLITATGQRVTLRCSPRSGDLSVYWYQQSLDQGLQFLIQYYNGEERAKGNILERFSAQQFPDLHSELNLSSLELGDSALYFCASSEVGVSRGYTFGSGTRLTVV.